Listed below are T cell receptor beta chains from one sample, sequenced in a study of T cells in Graves' hyperthyroidism and ophthalmopathy. TCRdb passed the multiplex PCR reads through MiXCR, listing each CDR3 protein once. Among 500,000 to 750,000 distinct CDR3 sequences, 15% to 19% were seen once, and the ten largest hold approximately 7.4%. The sample was blood. Receptors were obtained from a woman in her twenties or thirties with Graves' hyperthyroidism. CDR3s include the opening cysteine and the closing phenylalanine or tryptophan.

V gene,CDR3 length,CDR3 protein
TRBV7-9,16,CASSGEYGTRKETQYF
TRBV6-6,13,CASSYAPEREQYF
TRBV5-1,15,CASSGTGVRGGELFF
TRBV11-2,13,CASSRRDSQGYTF
TRBV11-2,14,CASSSQVGNTEAFF
TRBV12-5,14,CASGLERQGPDRYF
TRBV6-1,15,CASSPPGAKNQPQHF
TRBV24-1,13,CATKREADEKLFF
TRBV25-1,15,CASITGTGGYNEQFF
TRBV7-8,15,CASSPLAAIDNEQFF
TRBV19,13,CASNDRGYQPQHF
TRBV20-1,15,CSARPWASGRSEQYF
TRBV27,14,CASSFYGGGTEAFF
TRBV20-1,20,CSARDKQGTSGTLSSYEQYF
TRBV18,15,CASSLRLAELNEQFF
TRBV20-1,10,CSSRQVEQYF
TRBV3-1,14,CASSQGSGSIEQFF
TRBV19,16,CASSSKTGGIVQPQHF
TRBV19,16,CASTRLAESSYNEQFF
TRBV2,15,CASISSGGDYNEQFF
TRBV24-1,13,CATTAGDIDTQYF
TRBV10-3,11,CATSGAETQYF
TRBV7-2,17,CASSLVLAGESYNEQFF
TRBV7-9,14,CASSPTYSTDTQYF
TRBV7-2,17,CASSYLFTTERVSGYTF
TRBV2,14,CASSEEQITDTQYF
TRBV29-1,14,CSVPQGKRYNEQFF
TRBV5-4,13,CASSFRNQLEAFF
TRBV30,11,CAWSWAGELFF
TRBV30,16,CAWTRGHGWSNQPQHF
TRBV15,17,CATSRDPLAGVTGELFF
TRBV24-1,14,CATSGGLRNNEQFF
TRBV7-2,15,CASSLAHSDYNEQFF
TRBV10-3,13,CAISESRADTQYF
TRBV29-1,14,CSVVLGGRSAEAFF
TRBV7-2,13,CASTQGEGGGYTF
TRBV6-4,13,CATSSSYNSPLHF
TRBV19,15,CASSIEAGFRETQYF
TRBV6-5,15,CASSYSAGETYEQYF
TRBV7-9,15,CASSLVPSSAREQFF
TRBV7-3,15,CASSLERISYNEQFF
TRBV5-6,15,CASRPIMAVYNEQFF
TRBV18,13,CASSPPTRDEQFF
TRBV3-1,13,CASSQDRHQPQHF
TRBV5-1,13,CASSLLEANEQFF
TRBV20-1,16,CSARDRVTSENYEQYF
TRBV20-1,12,CSLPRGYNEQFF
TRBV28,16,CASSLAPDGVQETQYF
TRBV3-1,15,CASSLNGEPSYEQYF
TRBV20-1,13,CSAPTGGRTEAFF
TRBV5-1,19,CASSKGLAGHPSGYNEQFF
TRBV12-3/TRBV12-4,13,CASSLAIRQERVF
TRBV19,16,CASSSAAGAFTDTQYF
TRBV13,18,CASSFKPGVRGTRDEQFF
TRBV5-1,19,CASSLDGQGAIPNTGELFF
TRBV5-1,13,CASSLTEGQPQHF
TRBV7-6,15,CASSPIRWGGEKLFF
TRBV7-9,14,CASTPLAGENIQYF